Many counts were recorded for the clone carrying this T cell receptor beta chain. Its antigen is not known. The CDR3 extends over 18 amino acids. Germline V gene data show CDR1 as SGHVS and CDR2 as FNYEAQ. With V trimmed by 6 bases and J by 3 bases, 14 bases remained unmatched. TCRdb recomputed calls from the reads with MiXCR, one row per CDR3 protein. The sample lists around 710,000 distinct CDR3 sequences, approximately 32% occurring once. This sample was included in a study of T cell repertoires in cytomegalovirus infection. Study-wide context: Public TCR beta signature analysis indicated the presence of both CMV infection and matching HLA type.

The gene calls are TRBV7-6 and TRBJ2-4, with 10 bases fitting TRBD1. Sequenced here: cultured CD8+ T cells from PBMCs, sampled from culture after CMV antigen stimulation. This sequence originates from a human donor in good health (CMV status not recorded). Some clones in this sample may be carry-over from other donors' samples. Written as DNA, the CDR3 is TGTGCCAGCAGTCCGGGACAGGGGTCGTCCAGGGTCAAAAACATTCAGTACTTC. Its protein is CASSPGQGSSRVKNIQYF.